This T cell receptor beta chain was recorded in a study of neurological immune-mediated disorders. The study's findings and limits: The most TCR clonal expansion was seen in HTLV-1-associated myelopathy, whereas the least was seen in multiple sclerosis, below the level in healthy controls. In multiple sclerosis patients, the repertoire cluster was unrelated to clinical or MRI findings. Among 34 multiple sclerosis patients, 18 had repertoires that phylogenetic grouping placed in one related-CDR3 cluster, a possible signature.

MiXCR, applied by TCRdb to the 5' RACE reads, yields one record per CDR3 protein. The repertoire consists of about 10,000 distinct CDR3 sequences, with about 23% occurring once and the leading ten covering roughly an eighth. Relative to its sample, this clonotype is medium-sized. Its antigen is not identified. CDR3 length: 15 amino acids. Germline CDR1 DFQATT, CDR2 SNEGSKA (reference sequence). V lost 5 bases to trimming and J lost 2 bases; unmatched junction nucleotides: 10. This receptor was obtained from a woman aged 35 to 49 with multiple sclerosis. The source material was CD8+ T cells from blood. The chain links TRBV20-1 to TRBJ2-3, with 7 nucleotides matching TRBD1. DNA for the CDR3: TGCAGTGCTGAACAGCCGGACAGGCTCACAGATACGCAGTATTTT. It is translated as CSAEQPDRLTDTQYF.